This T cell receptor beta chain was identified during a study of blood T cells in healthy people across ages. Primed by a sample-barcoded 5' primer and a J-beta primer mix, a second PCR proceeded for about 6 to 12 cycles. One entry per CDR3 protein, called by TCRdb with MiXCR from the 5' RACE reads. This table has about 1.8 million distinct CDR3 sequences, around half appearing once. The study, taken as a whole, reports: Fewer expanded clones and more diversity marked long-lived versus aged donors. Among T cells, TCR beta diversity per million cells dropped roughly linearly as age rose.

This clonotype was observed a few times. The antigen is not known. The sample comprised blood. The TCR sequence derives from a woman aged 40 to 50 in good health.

The CDR3 is CASSPGVGKETQYF. CDR3 nucleotides: TGTGCCAGCAGTCCGGGGGTAGGGAAGGAGACCCAGTACTTC. This chain uses TRBV27 with TRBJ2-5, with a weak D call TRBD2 (6 bases). The CDR3 length is 14 residues. Trimming took off 5 bases at V and 5 bases at J, with 15 bases between the two ends. Per the germline V gene, CDR1 is MNHEY and CDR2 is SMNVEV (reference sequence).